The 15 T cell receptor beta chains below were found in one sample sequenced in a study of regulatory T cells in long-lasting Graves disease. Building the TCR beta libraries relied on iRepertoire HTBI primers, and CDR3 regions underwent Arm-PCR. Each CDR3 protein is one row after TCRdb ran MiXCR on the multiplex PCR reads. The top ten hold about 17% of the sample, which has roughly 610,000 distinct CDR3 sequences, roughly 15% seen once. Time point denoted: newly diagnosed GD, antithyroid drugs for less than 3 months. Making the TCR library involved RNA that had been extracted from PBMCs. These data were also filed under a second study, of T cells in Graves' hyperthyroidism and ophthalmopathy.

The sample was peripheral blood mononuclear cells (PBMCs), taken at new diagnosis, from a patient treated with antithyroid drugs. The receptors come from a woman aged 25-40 years with Graves disease.

This clonotype appeared many times. The rearrangement joins TRBV12-3 or TRBV12-4 to TRBJ2-2, with D maybe TRBD1 (5 bases). The CDR3 covers 14 residues. Trimming cost V 4 bases and J 7 bases, with 13 bases left between them. This CDR3 is CASSSDSRVGELFF. CDR3 bases: TGTGCCAGCAGTTCTGACAGCCGCGTCGGGGAGCTGTTTTTT.

The V call is TRBV6-4, the J call TRBJ1-5, with 9 bases lining up with TRBD1. The trim removed 6 bases at V and 9 bases at J, leaving 9 bases unmatched. Germline values: CDR1 MRHNA, CDR2 SNTAGT. The CDR3 totals 14 residues. In nucleotides, the CDR3 is TGTGCCAGCAGCGAGGGACAGGGAGGTTGGCCCCAGCATTTT. Translated, it gives CASSEGQGGWPQHF.

The V call is TRBV7-6, the J call TRBJ1-1; D gene unclear. Looked up from germline, CDR1 is SGHVS and CDR2 is FNYEAQ. V was cut by 5 bases and J by 3 bases, with 25 bases left in between. CDR3 length equals 18 residues. Here the CDR3 DNA reads TGTGCCAGCAGCCCCGAGCGGAGTCAATGCTTCGGGTACACTGAAGCTTTCTTT. Amino acid sequence: CASSPERSQCFGYTEAFF. The whole variable domain, remainder taken from reference TRBV7-6 and TRBJ1-1, is GAGVSQSPRYKVTKRGQDVALRCDPISGHVSLYWYRQALGQGPEFLTYFNYEAQQDKSGLPNDRFSAERPEGSISTLTIQRTEQRDSAMYRCASSPERSQCFGYTEAFFGQGTRLTVV.

On this clonotype: One junction end does not reproduce the germline sequence, and a read error may be involved. The V call is TRBV20-1, the J call TRBJ2-7; 8 positions agree with TRBD2. The CDR3 is 14 amino acids. Germline V gene sequence: CDR1 DFQATT, CDR2 SNEGSKA (reference sequence). The CDR3 DNA reads TGCAGTGCTCGAGACATCACCGGGACTAGCGAGCAGTACTTC. It codes for CSARDITGTSEQYF.

To note about this clonotype: A far bigger clonotype differs at one base, so this is likely a read error. The CDR3, as DNA: TGTGCCAGCGGCCCGGGACTAGCGGGCTACGAGCAGTACTTC. The encoded protein is CASGPGLAGYEQYF. The J gene is TRBJ2-7, the V gene TRBV11-3, with TRBD2 matching 12 bases. CDR3 length: 14 residues. Germline V gives CDR1 SGHNT, CDR2 YENEEA. The V and J ends lost 8 bases and 3 bases, in that order; junction bases with no gene match: 5. The full variable domain, in which reference TRBV11-3 and TRBJ2-7 provide the parts outside the CDR3, is EAGVVQSPRYKIIEKKQPVAFWCNPISGHNTLYWYLQNLGQGPELLIRYENEEAVDDSQLPKDRFSAERLKGVDSTLKIQPAELGDSAVYLCASGPGLAGYEQYFGPGTRLTVT.

This clonotype has ten or more counts. The rearrangement links TRBV6-1 to TRBJ2-3; D remains ambiguous. The germline CDR1 and CDR2 sequences are MNHNS and SASEGT. V shed 3 bases and J shed 2 bases, with 15 bases lying between them. This CDR3 spans 16 amino acids. Here the CDR3 reads CASSEHGSRTTDTQYF. Here the CDR3 DNA reads TGTGCCAGCAGTGAGCATGGCTCCCGGACCACAGATACGCAGTATTTT.

This clonotype was observed a handful of times. The CDR3 DNA is TGTGCCACCAGTGATTTCCCCGGGACAGGGAATGGCGAGCAGTACTTC. It is translated as CATSDFPGTGNGEQYF. The rearrangement joins TRBV24-1 to TRBJ2-7; 9 bases match TRBD1. CDR1 KGHDR and CDR2 SFDVKD come from the germline V gene. This CDR3 has 16 amino acids. Losses at the gene ends were 1 base for V and 6 bases for J; bases not matched to a gene: 9.

This clonotype has at least ten counts. The V gene is TRBV25-1, the J gene TRBJ1-2; D is unclear. V was trimmed by 9 bases and J by 2 bases, leaving 10 bases between them. The V gene's germline CDR1 is MGHDK and CDR2 SYGVNS. CDR3 size: 12 residues. CDR3 loop: CASERMNYGYTF. CDR3 nucleotides: TGTGCCAGTGAGAGGATGAACTATGGCTACACCTTC.

The gene calls are TRBV5-8 and TRBJ2-7; 8 bases are shared with TRBD2. The ends lost 6 bases at V and 0 bases at J; junction bases unmatched: 5. Germline V CDR1 and CDR2: SGHTS, YDEGEE. The CDR3 runs 14 residues. Here the CDR3 DNA reads TGTGCCAGCACGCAAGCGGGGGTCTCCTACGAGCAGTACTTC. It codes for CASTQAGVSYEQYF.

This clonotype has at least ten counts. The V gene is TRBV28, the J gene TRBJ2-4, with D perhaps assigned TRBD1 or TRBD2 (5 bases each). V lost 2 bases and J lost 0, with 8 bases in between. In germline, CDR1 is MDHEN, CDR2 SYDVKM. The CDR3 contains 15 residues. The CDR3 loop reads CASSLPGQAKNIQYF. CDR3 nucleotide sequence: TGTGCCAGCAGTTTACCGGGGCAAGCCAAAAACATTCAGTACTTC.

This clonotype has a count of ten or more. The chain uses TRBV19 and TRBJ1-2; D may be TRBD1 (5 bases). The CDR3 extends over 14 amino acids. Looked up from germline, CDR1 is LNHDA and CDR2 is SQIVND (reference sequence). V dropped 3 bases and J dropped 7 bases, with 15 bases sitting between them. The CDR3 here is CASSITGDLSGYTF. The CDR3 DNA sequence: TGTGCCAGTAGTATCACAGGCGACCTATCTGGCTACACCTTC.

This clonotype has more than one count but fewer than ten. This chain uses TRBV27 with TRBJ2-3; D tentatively reads TRBD1 or TRBD2 (5 bases each). The V and J ends lost 6 bases and 2 bases respectively, with 9 bases between them. This CDR3 has 13 residues. The germline CDR1 and CDR2 sequences are MNHEY and SMNVEV (reference sequence). The CDR3 DNA reads as TGTGCCAGCAGGTCGGGGCACACAGATACGCAGTATTTT. Its protein product is CASRSGHTDTQYF.

The sample holds many counts of this clonotype. The chain uses TRBV12-3 or TRBV12-4 and TRBJ2-6; 7 nucleotides line up with TRBD2. This CDR3 comprises 12 residues. V lost 10 bases to trimming and J lost 9 bases; unmatched junction nucleotides: 6. This CDR3 reads CATSPGGNVLTF. DNA for the CDR3: TGTGCCACCAGCCCGGGAGGCAACGTCCTGACTTTC.

This clonotype was seen many times. The rearrangement uses TRBV12-3 or TRBV12-4 and TRBJ2-3; tentative D call: TRBD1 (5 bases). The CDR3 runs to 16 residues. Trimming left V 6 bases short and J 0 bases short, with 16 bases between. CDR3 DNA: TGTGCCAGCAGCCCGGTAGGGGTACCTAGCACAGATACGCAGTATTTT. Its translation: CASSPVGVPSTDTQYF.

This clonotype was counted only a few times. The genes are TRBV2 and TRBJ2-7; D is perhaps TRBD1 or TRBD2 (7 bases each). V shed 6 bases and J shed 2 bases, with 17 bases lying between them. The CDR3 length is 15 residues. The germline gives CDR1 SNHLY, CDR2 FYNNEI. The CDR3 DNA sequence: TGTGCCAGCAGGCCCTCAGGGGGGGGCACCTACGAGCAGTACTTC. It yields the protein CASRPSGGGTYEQYF.